This T cell receptor beta chain came from a study of T cell responses to AZD1222 COVID-19 vaccine. Some clones are missing from TCRdb's copy, which holds only in-frame ones; the method was immunoSEQ multiplex PCR. The data contain 150,000 or so clones, about 89% of them singletons. This TCR was sampled from an adult in good health. The sample in question was peripheral blood, obtained on day 0 of AZD1222 vaccination.

CDR3 loop: CASSFRRATYEQYF. CDR3 bases: TGTGCCAGCAGTTTTAGAAGGGCCACCTACGAGCAGTACTTC. The chain carries TRBV2 and TRBJ2-7; the D is unclear. V lost 5 bases to trimming and J lost 2 bases, with 13 bases between them. CDR3 size: 14 residues. Germline V gene sequence: CDR1 SNHLY, CDR2 FYNNEI.